This TCR beta chain was recovered during a study of OX40 agonist ivuxolimab in advanced cancers. About the study: Ivuxolimab is a fully human IgG2 antibody that activates OX40 (CD134). Patients with hepatocellular carcinoma, melanoma, renal cell or head and neck cancer made up the dose-escalation patients. Study conclusions and caveats: More expanded clones were found, on average, in CD8+ than in CD4+ T cells.

In the case of this clone: The antigen remains undetermined.

Sequencing used immunoSEQ multiplex PCR; TCRdb keeps in-frame clones, though not all of them. The data show tens of thousands of clones, with roughly 88% seen just once and about 3% held by the top ten. V trimming: 4 bases; J trimming: 6 bases; junction bases outside the gene matches: 16. The CDR3 runs to 18 residues. Germline assignment: CDR1 MDHEN and CDR2 SYDVKM. The clonotype was recovered from an adult with an advanced solid tumor such as melanoma, head and neck, liver or kidney cancer. The genes are TRBV28 and TRBJ1-5, with 9 bases identical to TRBD1. The sample was CD4+ or CD8+ T cells sorted from blood, taken in a trial of the OX40 agonist ivuxolimab. In DNA, the CDR3 is TGTGCCAGCAGTTCCCCAGGGACAGGGTTGATGATGAGTCAGCCCCAGCATTTT. Protein product: CASSSPGTGLMMSQPQHF.